The 8 T cell receptor beta chains listed next were all sequenced from one sample in a study of blood T cells in healthy people across ages. A second PCR of roughly 7 to 11 cycles used a sample-barcoded 5' primer and a J-beta primer mix. A single record per CDR3 protein comes from TCRdb applying MiXCR to the 5' RACE reads. The top ten clones hold about 18% of a sample with 540,000 or so distinct CDR3 sequences, roughly a quarter of them seen once. The source material was blood. These TCRs come from a woman between 65 and 79 years old in good health.

This clonotype showed up just a few times. This chain uses TRBV3-1 with TRBJ1-1, with 7 bases identical to TRBD1. The CDR3 contains 15 residues. J lost 5 bases, V lost 4 bases, and 10 bases had no gene match. CDR1 is LGHDT and CDR2 is YNNKEL in the germline V gene (reference sequence). The chain's CDR3 is CASSREGAGQTEAFF. In DNA, the CDR3 is TGTGCCAGCAGCCGAGAGGGGGCAGGGCAGACTGAAGCTTTCTTT.

This clonotype turned up a few times. This sequence joins TRBV18 and TRBJ1-4, with D unclear. V was clipped by 0 bases and J by 7 bases, with 9 bases between them. Per germline, CDR1 KGHSH and CDR2 LQKENI. The CDR3 is 14 amino acids. CDR3 DNA: TGTGCCAGCTCACCACCGGGGTTTGGTGAAAAACTGTTTTTT. Translation gives CASSPPGFGEKLFF.

This clonotype came up a few times. The chain links TRBV24-1 to TRBJ2-1, with D unresolved. CDR1 is KGHDR, CDR2 SFDVKD, per germline. Trimming removed 3 bases at V and 7 bases at J, with 9 bases between. This CDR3 contains 13 residues. The CDR3, as DNA: TGTGCCACCAGTGATCCAGGTCTTAATGAGCAGTTCTTC. As protein: CATSDPGLNEQFF.

The J gene is TRBJ1-3, the V gene TRBV9; TRBD1 might be the D (5 bases). The CDR3 consists of 14 residues. V lost 0 bases and J lost 4, with 8 bases in between. Germline CDR1 is SGDLS and CDR2 is YYNGEE. CDR3: CASSVEGDGNTIYF. CDR3 coding DNA: TGTGCCAGCAGCGTAGAAGGGGACGGAAACACCATATATTTT.

The V call is TRBV20-1, the J call TRBJ2-2; the match to TRBD2 covers 9 bases. Trimming cost V 2 bases and J 4 bases; bases outside gene matches: 11. Germline V gives CDR1 DFQATT, CDR2 SNEGSKA (reference sequence). This CDR3 has 17 residues. The chain's CDR3 is CSARFPRGGGGTGELFF. CDR3 DNA sequence: TGCAGTGCTAGATTCCCCCGGGGCGGGGGGGGCACCGGGGAGCTGTTTTTT.

J is TRBJ1-1 and V is TRBV15; unclear D gene. From germline, CDR1 is LNHNV and CDR2 YYDKDF (reference sequence). The CDR3 covers 16 residues. V lost 2 bases to trimming and J lost 5 bases, with 18 bases between them. CDR3 coding DNA: TGTGCCACCAGCAGACGCCCACGGGCGTCCGGAACTGAAGCTTTCTTT. It encodes CATSRRPRASGTEAFF. The full variable domain, its missing parts supplied by reference TRBV15 and TRBJ1-1, is DAMVIQNPRYQVTQFGKPVTLSCSQTLNHNVMYWYQQKSSQAPKLLFHYYDKDFNNEADTPDNFQSRRPNTSFCFLDIRSPGLGDTAMYLCATSRRPRASGTEAFFGQGTRLTVV.

This chain's CDR3 is CSASSRGVTDTQYF. CDR3 in DNA: TGCAGTGCTAGCTCCAGGGGAGTGACAGATACGCAGTATTTT. The genes are TRBV20-1 and TRBJ2-3; D may be TRBD1 (6 bases). The length of the CDR3 is 14 residues. Germline V gene data show CDR1 as DFQATT and CDR2 as SNEGSKA (reference sequence). Trimming removed 3 bases from V and 3 bases from J, with 13 bases in between.

This clonotype was seen only a few times. The CDR3 reads CATSNGQFPYEQYF. CDR3 sequence (DNA): TGTGCCACCAGCAACGGACAGTTCCCCTACGAGCAGTACTTC. J is TRBJ2-7 and V is TRBV15; D perhaps matches TRBD1 (6 bases). The CDR3 is 14 amino acids. The V gene's germline CDR1 is LNHNV and CDR2 YYDKDF (reference sequence). V was trimmed by 4 bases and J by 2 bases, leaving 12 bases between them.